The clone carrying this T cell receptor beta chain showed up just once. The data belong to a study of blood T cell repertoires in COVID-19. Study at large: The United States, Italy and Spain were the sources of the acute and convalescent COVID-19 samples. Nucleic acid was either cDNA or gDNA, and it came from T cells, B-cell-depleted T cells, or PBMCs.

Per the germline V gene, CDR1 is MGHRA and CDR2 is YSYEKL. The CDR3 has 17 amino acids. Trimming shortened V by 1 base and J by 6 bases, and 19 bases separated the two germline ends. Seattle's cohort entered during active infection and was followed longitudinally. In the study's own analysis: Counts of nucleated cells, estimated from reference gene primer amplification, were obtained. Measured with immunoSEQ multiplex PCR; TCRdb has only the in-frame clones, and not every one. V and J calls and clone size follow that table, whereas D and trimming were derived from the DNA. The sample includes roughly 410,000 clones, 80% to 90% of them seen just once.

The sequenced sample consisted of peripheral blood. This receptor was taken from a woman aged 55-70 years with COVID-19, enrolled during active disease. The chain couples TRBV4-1 to TRBJ1-5; D gene uncertain. In nucleotides, the CDR3 is TGCGCCAGCAGCCAAGCGAATTTATTGGGGAGTGGTCAGCCCCAGCATTTT. It encodes CASSQANLLGSGQPQHF.